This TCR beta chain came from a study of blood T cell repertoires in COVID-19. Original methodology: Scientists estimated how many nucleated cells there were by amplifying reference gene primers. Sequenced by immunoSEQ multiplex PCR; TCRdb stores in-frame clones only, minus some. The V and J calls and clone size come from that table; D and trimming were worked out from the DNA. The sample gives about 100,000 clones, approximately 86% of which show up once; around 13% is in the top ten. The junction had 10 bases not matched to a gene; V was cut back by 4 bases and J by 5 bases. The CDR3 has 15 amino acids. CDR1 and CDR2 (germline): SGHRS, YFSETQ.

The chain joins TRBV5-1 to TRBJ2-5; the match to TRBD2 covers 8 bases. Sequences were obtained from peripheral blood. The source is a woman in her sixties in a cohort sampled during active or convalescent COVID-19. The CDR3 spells CASSRRGGAGETQYF. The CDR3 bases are TGCGCCAGCAGCCGCCGGGGGGGAGCGGGGGAGACCCAGTACTTC.